The entry below describes one T cell receptor beta chain. Germline trimming cut 10 bases from V and 2 bases from J; bases unmatched to any gene: 7. In germline, CDR1 is MDHEN, CDR2 SYDVKM. The CDR3 loop spans 13 amino acids. The data are from a study of human T cells and chemical hapten exposure. Documented time point: patch test 1, 2 weeks after DPC sensitization. The sample's treatment: therapeutic diphenylcyclopropenone sensitization with weekly scalp DPC. Unique molecular identifiers were linked by the library to individual cDNA molecules. MiXCR was run by TCRdb on the RACE reads, yielding one entry per CDR3 protein. The data contain more than 150,000 distinct CDR3 sequences, roughly 14% of them singletons.

The starting material was whole blood, obtained in connection with sensitization to the hapten diphenylcyclopropenone (DPC). This clonotype was obtained from a woman in her twenties or thirties with alopecia areata. Some clones in this sample may be carry-over from other donors' samples. The chain uses TRBV28 and TRBJ2-7, with 8 nucleotides matching TRBD1. The DNA for the CDR3 is TGTGCCACCAGGACAGGGATCGCCTACGAGCAGTACTTC. This encodes CATRTGIAYEQYF.